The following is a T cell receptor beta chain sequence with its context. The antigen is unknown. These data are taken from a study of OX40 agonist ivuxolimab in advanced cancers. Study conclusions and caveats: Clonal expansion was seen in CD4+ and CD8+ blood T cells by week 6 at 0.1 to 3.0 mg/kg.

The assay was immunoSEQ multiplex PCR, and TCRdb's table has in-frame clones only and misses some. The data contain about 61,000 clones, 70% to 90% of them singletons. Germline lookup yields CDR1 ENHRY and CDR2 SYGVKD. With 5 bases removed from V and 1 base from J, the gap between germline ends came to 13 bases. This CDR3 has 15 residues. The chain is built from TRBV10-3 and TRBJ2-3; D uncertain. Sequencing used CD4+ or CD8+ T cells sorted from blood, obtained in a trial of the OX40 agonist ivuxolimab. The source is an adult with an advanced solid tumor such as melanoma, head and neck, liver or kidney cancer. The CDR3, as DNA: TGTGCCATCAGTACTGGGCAGCTTGGCACAGATACGCAGTATTTT. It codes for CAISTGQLGTDTQYF.